A single sample is the source of the 7 T cell receptor beta chains below, sequenced in a study of regulatory T cells in long-lasting Graves disease. Building of the TCR beta libraries involved iRepertoire HTBI primers and Arm-PCR of CDR3 regions. TCRdb passed the multiplex PCR reads through MiXCR, listing each CDR3 protein once. In the table there are 560,000 or so distinct CDR3 sequences, about 16% of which are singletons. Time point denoted: newly diagnosed GD, antithyroid drugs for less than 3 months. RNA from PBMCs was the source of the TCR library. These data were also filed under a second study, of T cells in Graves' hyperthyroidism and ophthalmopathy.

Sequences were derived from peripheral blood mononuclear cells (PBMCs), sampled at new diagnosis, from a patient treated with antithyroid drugs. The receptor set was obtained from a man aged 18 to 29 with Graves disease.

This clonotype was counted many times. The chain combines TRBV7-2 with TRBJ2-3, with D maybe TRBD2 (5 bases). Germline CDR1 SGHTA, CDR2 FQGNSA. The CDR3 has 16 amino acids. The V and J ends lost 1 base and 2 bases respectively, with 13 bases between them. The CDR3 spells CASSLGLERLTDTQYF. The CDR3 coding sequence is TGTGCCAGCAGCTTAGGTCTAGAGCGGCTCACAGATACGCAGTATTTT.

In this sample, this clonotype turned up many times. The V call is TRBV28, the J call TRBJ2-7; D not resolved. Trimming removed 7 bases at V and 0 bases at J, with 13 bases between. The germline V gene has CDR1 MDHEN and CDR2 SYDVKM. The CDR3 covers 14 residues. The CDR3 loop is CASTPGWISYEQYF. The DNA for the CDR3 is TGTGCCAGCACCCCCGGGTGGATCTCCTACGAGCAGTACTTC.

This chain links TRBV30 with TRBJ2-1; D is perhaps TRBD2 (6 bases). The CDR3 loop spans 12 amino acids. Trimming pared 3 bases from V and 9 bases from J, leaving 12 bases between. Germline loops: CDR1 GTSNPN, CDR2 SVGIG (reference sequence). CDR3 region: CAWRGGWTEQFF. Here the CDR3 DNA reads TGTGCCTGGAGGGGGGGATGGACTGAGCAGTTCTTC.

This clonotype was observed a few times. The chain has TRBV5-6 and TRBJ1-6; weak D call: TRBD1 (5 bases). The CDR3 loop spans 15 amino acids. V gave up 0 bases and J gave up 7 bases, with 11 bases separating them. Germline values: CDR1 SGHDT, CDR2 YYEEEE. The CDR3 loop is CASSLVARDNSPLHF. In nucleotides, the CDR3 is TGTGCCAGCAGCTTGGTGGCCAGGGACAATTCACCCCTCCACTTT.

This clonotype has only a few counts. The rearrangement links TRBV7-3 to TRBJ2-1; 7 bases are a match to TRBD2. The end of the DNA is better explained by TRBJ2-5, so the J call may be wrong. CDR1 is SGHTA, CDR2 FQGTGA, per germline. This CDR3 has 15 residues. CDR3 nucleotide sequence: TGTGCCAGCAGCTCCAAGGGGAGGGCCGGGGAGACCCAGTACTTC. Translating gives CASSSKGRAGETQYF.

The chain employs TRBV29-1 and TRBJ2-1; tentative D call: TRBD1 (6 bases). Trimming shortened V by 1 base and J by 4 bases, and 20 bases separated the two germline ends. CDR3 length: 17 amino acids. Germline V gene data show CDR1 as SQVTM and CDR2 as ANQGSEA. CDR3 DNA sequence: TGCAGCGTTGAAGTGACAGGACTCGGTATAAAGTACAATGAGCAGTTCTTC. This translates into CSVEVTGLGIKYNEQFF.

The CDR3 here is CASRPSAIPGIGEKLFF. The DNA of the CDR3 is TGCGCCAGCAGACCTTCGGCAATCCCTGGGATTGGGGAAAAACTGTTTTTT. J is TRBJ1-4 and V is TRBV5-1, with unresolved D. CDR3 length equals 17 residues. Per germline, CDR1 SGHRS and CDR2 YFSETQ. Deletions cut 5 bases from V and 8 bases from J, with 25 bases between.